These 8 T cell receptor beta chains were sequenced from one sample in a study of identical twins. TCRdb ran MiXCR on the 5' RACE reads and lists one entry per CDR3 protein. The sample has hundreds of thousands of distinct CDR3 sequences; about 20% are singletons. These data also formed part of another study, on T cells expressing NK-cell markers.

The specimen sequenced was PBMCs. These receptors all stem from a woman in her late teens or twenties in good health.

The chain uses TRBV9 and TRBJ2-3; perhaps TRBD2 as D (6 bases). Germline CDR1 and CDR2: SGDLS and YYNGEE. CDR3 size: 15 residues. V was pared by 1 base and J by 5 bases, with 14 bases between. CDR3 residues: CASSVYLGTGDTQYF. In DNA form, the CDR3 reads TGTGCCAGCAGCGTATATTTAGGGACTGGAGATACGCAGTATTTT.

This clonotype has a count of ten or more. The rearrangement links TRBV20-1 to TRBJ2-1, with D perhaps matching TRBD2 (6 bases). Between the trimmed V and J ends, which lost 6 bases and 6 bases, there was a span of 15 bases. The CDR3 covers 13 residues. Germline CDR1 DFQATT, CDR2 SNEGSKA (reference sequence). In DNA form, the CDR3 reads TGCAGTGCCCTCACGGGAGCATCCAATGAGCAGTTCTTC. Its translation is CSALTGASNEQFF.

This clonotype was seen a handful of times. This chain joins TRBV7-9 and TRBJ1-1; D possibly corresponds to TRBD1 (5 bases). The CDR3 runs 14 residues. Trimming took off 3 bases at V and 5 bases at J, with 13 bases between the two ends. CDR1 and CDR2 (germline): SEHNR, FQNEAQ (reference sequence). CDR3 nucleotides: TGTGCCAGCAGCTTTGGACAACGAAGGACTGAAGCTTTCTTT. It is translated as CASSFGQRRTEAFF. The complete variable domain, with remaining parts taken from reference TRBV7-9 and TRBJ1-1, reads DTGVSQNPRHKITKRGQNVTFRCDPISEHNRLYWYRQTLGQGPEFLTYFQNEAQLEKSRLLSDRFSAERPKGSFSTLEIQRTEQGDSAMYLCASSFGQRRTEAFFGQGTRLTVV.

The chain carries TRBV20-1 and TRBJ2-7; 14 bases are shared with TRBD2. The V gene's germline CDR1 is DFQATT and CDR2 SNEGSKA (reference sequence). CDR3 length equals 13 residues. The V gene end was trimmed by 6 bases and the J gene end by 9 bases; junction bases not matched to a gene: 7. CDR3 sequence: CSAPGLAGDVQYF. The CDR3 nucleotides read TGCAGTGCACCGGGACTAGCGGGAGATGTGCAGTACTTC.

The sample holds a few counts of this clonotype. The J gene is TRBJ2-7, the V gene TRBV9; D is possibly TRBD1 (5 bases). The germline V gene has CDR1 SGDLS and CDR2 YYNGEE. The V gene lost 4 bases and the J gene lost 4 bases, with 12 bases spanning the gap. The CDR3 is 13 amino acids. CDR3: CASSPGARYEQYF. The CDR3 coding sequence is TGTGCCAGCAGCCCTGGGGCAAGGTACGAGCAGTACTTC.

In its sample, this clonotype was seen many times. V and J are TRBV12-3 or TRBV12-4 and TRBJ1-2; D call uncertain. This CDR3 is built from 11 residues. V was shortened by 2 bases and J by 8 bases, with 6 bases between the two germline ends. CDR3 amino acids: CASSLRFGYTF. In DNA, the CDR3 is TGTGCCAGCAGTTTACGGTTCGGCTACACCTTC.

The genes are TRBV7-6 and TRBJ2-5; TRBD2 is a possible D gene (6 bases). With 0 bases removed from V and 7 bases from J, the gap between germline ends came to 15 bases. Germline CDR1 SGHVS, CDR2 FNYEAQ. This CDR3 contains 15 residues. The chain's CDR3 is CASSLAGEVPGTQYF. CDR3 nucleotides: TGTGCCAGCAGCTTAGCGGGGGAGGTCCCGGGGACCCAGTACTTC.

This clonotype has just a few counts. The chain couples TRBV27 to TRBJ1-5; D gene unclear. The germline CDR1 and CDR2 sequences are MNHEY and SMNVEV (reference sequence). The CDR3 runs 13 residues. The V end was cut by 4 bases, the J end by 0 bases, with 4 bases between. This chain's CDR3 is CASSSFSNQPQHF. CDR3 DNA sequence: TGTGCCAGCAGTTCGTTTAGCAATCAGCCCCAGCATTTT.